This T cell receptor beta chain was observed in a study of cytomegalovirus exposure and HLA in healthy donors. Researchers ran the PCR with 60 Vbeta and 13 Jbeta primers. Libraries were prepared by immunoSEQ multiplex PCR; TCRdb keeps only in-frame clonotypes and omits some of them. This table holds under 150,000 clones, over 75% found once. Trimming took 3 bases from V and 9 from J, leaving 14 bases between them. Germline lookup yields CDR1 LNHNV and CDR2 YYDKDF (reference sequence). This CDR3 is 13 amino acids long. What was sequenced was PBMCs. The rearrangement uses TRBV15 and TRBJ1-1, with unresolved D. The sequence was collected from a boy aged 10-17 years in good health and CMV-seronegative. The CDR3 reads CATSSLRPGKAFF. The CDR3 DNA sequence: TGTGCCACCAGCAGCTTAAGGCCGGGGAAAGCTTTCTTT.